Described below is a single T cell receptor (beta chain) sequence and its context. Its antigen is as yet unknown. V was cut by 0 bases and J by 6 bases, with 13 bases left in between. The CDR3 runs 16 residues. CDR1 and CDR2 (germline): SGHTS, YDEGEE. Profiling relied on immunoSEQ multiplex PCR, and the TCRdb table lists in-frame clones only, not all of them. Of fewer than 35,000 clones in the sample, less than 90% are singletons; the top ten hold roughly 0.68%. The data derive from a study of T cells in narcolepsy. Whole-study findings and limits: Blood of same and different patients, but not healthy controls, reportedly held recurring autoreactive clonotypes.

The chain carries TRBV5-8 and TRBJ1-6, with D possibly TRBD1 on 5 matching bases. This TCR was recovered from a human donor in good health. Sequenced input: memory (CD45RA-) CD4+ T cells from blood. CDR3 DNA: TGTGCCAGCAGCTTGGCAGCCCAGGGACGTAATTCACCCCTCCACTTT. Residues: CASSLAAQGRNSPLHF.